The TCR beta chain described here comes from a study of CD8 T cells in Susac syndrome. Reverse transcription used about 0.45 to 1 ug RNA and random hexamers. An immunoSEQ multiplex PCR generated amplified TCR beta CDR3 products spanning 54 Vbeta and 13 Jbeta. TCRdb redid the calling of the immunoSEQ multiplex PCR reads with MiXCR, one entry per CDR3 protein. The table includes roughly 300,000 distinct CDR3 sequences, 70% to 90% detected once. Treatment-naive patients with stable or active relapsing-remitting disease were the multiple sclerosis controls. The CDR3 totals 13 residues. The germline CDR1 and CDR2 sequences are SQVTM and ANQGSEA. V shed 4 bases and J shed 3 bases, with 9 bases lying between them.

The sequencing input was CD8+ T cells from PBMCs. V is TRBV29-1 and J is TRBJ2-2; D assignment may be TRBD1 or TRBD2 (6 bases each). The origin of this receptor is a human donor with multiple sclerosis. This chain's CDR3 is CSVGRGDTGELFF. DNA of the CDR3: TGCAGCGTTGGGAGGGGGGACACCGGGGAGCTGTTTTTT.